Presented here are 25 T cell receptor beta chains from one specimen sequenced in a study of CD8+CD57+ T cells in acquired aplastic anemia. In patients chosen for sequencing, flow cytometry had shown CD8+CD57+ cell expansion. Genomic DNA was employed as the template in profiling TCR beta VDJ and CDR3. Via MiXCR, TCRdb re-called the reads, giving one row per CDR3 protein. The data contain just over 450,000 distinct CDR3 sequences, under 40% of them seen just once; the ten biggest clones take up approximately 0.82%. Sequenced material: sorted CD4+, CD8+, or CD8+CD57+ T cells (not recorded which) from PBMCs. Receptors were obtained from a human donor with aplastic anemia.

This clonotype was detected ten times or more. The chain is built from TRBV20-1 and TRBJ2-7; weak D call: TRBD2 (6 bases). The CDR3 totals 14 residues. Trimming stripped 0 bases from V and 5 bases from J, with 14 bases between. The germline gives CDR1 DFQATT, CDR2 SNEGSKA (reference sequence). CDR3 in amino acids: CSAREPGLGDEQYF. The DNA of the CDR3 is TGCAGTGCTAGAGAACCGGGACTGGGGGACGAGCAGTACTTC.

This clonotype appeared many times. This CDR3 is CASSEIGSISSYEQYF. For the CDR3, the DNA is TGTGCCAGCAGTGAAATAGGGTCGATTAGCTCCTACGAGCAGTACTTC. This chain links TRBV2 with TRBJ2-7; D is ambiguous. Germline CDR1 SNHLY, CDR2 FYNNEI. This CDR3 has 16 amino acids. V was cut by 2 bases and J by 0 bases, with 14 bases left in between. Complete variable domain (other parts from reference TRBV2 and TRBJ2-7): EPEVTQTPSHQVTQMGQEVILRCVPISNHLYFYWYRQILGQKVEFLVSFYNNEISEKSEIFDDQFSVERPDGSNFTLKIRSTKLEDSAMYFCASSEIGSISSYEQYFGPGTRLTVT.

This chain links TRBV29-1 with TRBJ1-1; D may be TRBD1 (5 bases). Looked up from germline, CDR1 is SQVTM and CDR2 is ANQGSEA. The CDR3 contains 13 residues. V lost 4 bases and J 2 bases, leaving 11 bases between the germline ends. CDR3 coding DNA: TGCAGCGTTGGTCAACAGGTAAACACTGAAGCTTTCTTT. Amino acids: CSVGQQVNTEAFF.

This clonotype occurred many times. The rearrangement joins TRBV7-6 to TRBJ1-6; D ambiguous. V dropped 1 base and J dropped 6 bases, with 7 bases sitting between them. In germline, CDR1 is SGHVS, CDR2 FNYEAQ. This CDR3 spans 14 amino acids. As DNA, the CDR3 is TGTGCCAGCAGCTTAGGGACTGGTAATTCACCCCTCCACTTT. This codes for CASSLGTGNSPLHF.

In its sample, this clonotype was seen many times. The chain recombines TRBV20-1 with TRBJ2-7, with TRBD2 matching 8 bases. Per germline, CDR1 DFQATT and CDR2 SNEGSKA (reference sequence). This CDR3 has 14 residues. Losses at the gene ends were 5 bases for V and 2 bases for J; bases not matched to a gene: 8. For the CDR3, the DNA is TGCAGTGCTTCCCCGAGCGGGAGAGCCTACGAGCAGTACTTC. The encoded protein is CSASPSGRAYEQYF.

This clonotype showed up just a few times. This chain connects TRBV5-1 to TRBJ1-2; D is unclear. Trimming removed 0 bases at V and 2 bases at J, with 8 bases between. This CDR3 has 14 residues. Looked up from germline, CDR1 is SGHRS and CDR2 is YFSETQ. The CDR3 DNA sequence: TGCGCCAGCAGCTTGGGTCAGGACAACTATGGCTACACCTTC. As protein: CASSLGQDNYGYTF.

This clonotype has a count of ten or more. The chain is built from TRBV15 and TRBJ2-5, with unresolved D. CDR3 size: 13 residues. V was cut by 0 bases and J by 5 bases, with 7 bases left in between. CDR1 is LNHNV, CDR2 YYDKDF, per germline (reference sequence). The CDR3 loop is CATSRDFRETQYF. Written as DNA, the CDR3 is TGTGCCACCAGCAGAGATTTCAGGGAGACCCAGTACTTC. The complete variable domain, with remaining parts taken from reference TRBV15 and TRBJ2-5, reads DAMVIQNPRYQVTQFGKPVTLSCSQTLNHNVMYWYQQKSSQAPKLLFHYYDKDFNNEADTPDNFQSRRPNTSFCFLDIRSPGLGDTAMYLCATSRDFRETQYFGPGTRLLVL.

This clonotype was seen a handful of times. Here the CDR3 DNA reads TGTGCCAGCAGAACACGGACAGGGAGCCACGAGCAGTACTTC. It yields the protein CASRTRTGSHEQYF. The chain carries TRBV25-1 and TRBJ2-7; 8 nucleotides line up with TRBD1. The CDR3 extends over 14 amino acids. Germline assignment: CDR1 MGHDK and CDR2 SYGVNS. V trimming: 6 bases; J trimming: 5 bases; junction bases outside the gene matches: 9.

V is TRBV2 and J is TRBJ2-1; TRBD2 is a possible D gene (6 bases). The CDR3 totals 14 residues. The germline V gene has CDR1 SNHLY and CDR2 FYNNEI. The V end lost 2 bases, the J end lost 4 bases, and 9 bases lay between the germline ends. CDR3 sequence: CASSERGSYNEQFF. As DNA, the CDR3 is TGTGCCAGCAGTGAACGGGGGTCGTACAATGAGCAGTTCTTC.

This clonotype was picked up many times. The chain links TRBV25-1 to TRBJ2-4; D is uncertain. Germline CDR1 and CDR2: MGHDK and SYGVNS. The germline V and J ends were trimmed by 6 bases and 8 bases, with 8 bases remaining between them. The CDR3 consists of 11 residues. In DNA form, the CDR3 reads TGTGCCAGCAGCCAACTGGACATTCAGTACTTC. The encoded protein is CASSQLDIQYF.

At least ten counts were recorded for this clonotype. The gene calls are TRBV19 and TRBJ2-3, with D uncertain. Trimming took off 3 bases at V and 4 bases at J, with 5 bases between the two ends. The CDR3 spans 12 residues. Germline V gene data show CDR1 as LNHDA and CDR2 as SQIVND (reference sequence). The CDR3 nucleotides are TGTGCCAGTAGTATCGCGGCAGATACGCAGTATTTT. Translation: CASSIAADTQYF.

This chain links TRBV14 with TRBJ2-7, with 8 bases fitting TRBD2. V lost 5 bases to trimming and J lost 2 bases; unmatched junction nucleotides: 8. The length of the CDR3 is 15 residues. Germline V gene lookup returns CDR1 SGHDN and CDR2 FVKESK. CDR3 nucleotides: TGTGCCAGCAGCTTAATAGCGGGGAGGACCTACGAGCAGTACTTC. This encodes CASSLIAGRTYEQYF.

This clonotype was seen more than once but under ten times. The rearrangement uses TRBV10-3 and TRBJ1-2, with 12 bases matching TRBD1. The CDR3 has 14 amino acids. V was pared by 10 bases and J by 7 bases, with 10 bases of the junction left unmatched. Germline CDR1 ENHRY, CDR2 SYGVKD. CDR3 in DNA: TGTGCCACTCTCCGGGACAGGGGGCCTAGTGGCTACACCTTC. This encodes CATLRDRGPSGYTF.

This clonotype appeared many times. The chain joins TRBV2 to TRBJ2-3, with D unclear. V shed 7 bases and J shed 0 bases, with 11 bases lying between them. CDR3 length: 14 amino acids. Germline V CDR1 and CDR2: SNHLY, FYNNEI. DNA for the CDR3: TGTGCCAGCAATCTTGAGATGAGCACAGATACGCAGTATTTT. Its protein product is CASNLEMSTDTQYF.

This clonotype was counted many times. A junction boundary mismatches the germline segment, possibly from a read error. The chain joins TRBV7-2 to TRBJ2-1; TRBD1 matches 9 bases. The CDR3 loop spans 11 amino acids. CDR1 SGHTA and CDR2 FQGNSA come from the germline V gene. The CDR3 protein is CASSSTGGAVF. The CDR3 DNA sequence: TGTGCCAGCAGCTCCACAGGGGGCGCCGTCTTC.

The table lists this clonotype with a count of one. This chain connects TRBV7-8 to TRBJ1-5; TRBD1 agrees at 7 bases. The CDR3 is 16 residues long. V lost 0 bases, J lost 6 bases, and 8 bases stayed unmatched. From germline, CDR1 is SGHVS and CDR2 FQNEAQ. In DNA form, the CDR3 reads TGTGCCAGCAGCTTAGCCCGCGGAGGGGGCATTCAGCCCCAGCATTTT. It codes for CASSLARGGGIQPQHF.

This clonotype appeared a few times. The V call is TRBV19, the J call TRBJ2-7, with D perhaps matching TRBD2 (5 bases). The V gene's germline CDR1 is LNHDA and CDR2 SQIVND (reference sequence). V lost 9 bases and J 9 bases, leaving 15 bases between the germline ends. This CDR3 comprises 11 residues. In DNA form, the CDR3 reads TGTGCCAGCAGCCAAGGGAGCTTGCAGTACTTC. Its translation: CASSQGSLQYF.

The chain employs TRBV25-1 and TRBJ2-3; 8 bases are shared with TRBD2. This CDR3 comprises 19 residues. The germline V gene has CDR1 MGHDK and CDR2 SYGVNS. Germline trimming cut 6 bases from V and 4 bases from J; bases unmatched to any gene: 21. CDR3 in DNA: TGTGCCAGCAGCCCACCCGATTATAGCGGGGAGATTAGCGCAGATACGCAGTATTTT. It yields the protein CASSPPDYSGEISADTQYF.

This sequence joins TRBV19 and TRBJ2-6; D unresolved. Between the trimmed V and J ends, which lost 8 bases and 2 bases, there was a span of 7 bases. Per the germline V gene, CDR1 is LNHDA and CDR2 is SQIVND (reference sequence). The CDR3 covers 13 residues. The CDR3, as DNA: TGTGCCAGTTCTAGTACTGGGGCCAACGTCCTGACTTTC. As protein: CASSSTGANVLTF.

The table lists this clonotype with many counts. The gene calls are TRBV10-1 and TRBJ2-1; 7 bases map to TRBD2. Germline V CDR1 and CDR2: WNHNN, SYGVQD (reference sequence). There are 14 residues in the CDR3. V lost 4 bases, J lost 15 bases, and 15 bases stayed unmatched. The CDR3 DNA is TGCGCCAGCAGTGGCTCTAGCGGAGTGGGGTTGCGGTTCTTC. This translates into CASSGSSGVGLRFF.

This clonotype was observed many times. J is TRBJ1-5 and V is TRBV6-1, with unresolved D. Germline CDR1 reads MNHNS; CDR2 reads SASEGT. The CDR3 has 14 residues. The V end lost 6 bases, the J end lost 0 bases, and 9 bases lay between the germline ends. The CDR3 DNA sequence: TGTGCCAGCAGGACCCAATATAGCAATCAGCCCCAGCATTTT. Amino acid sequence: CASRTQYSNQPQHF.

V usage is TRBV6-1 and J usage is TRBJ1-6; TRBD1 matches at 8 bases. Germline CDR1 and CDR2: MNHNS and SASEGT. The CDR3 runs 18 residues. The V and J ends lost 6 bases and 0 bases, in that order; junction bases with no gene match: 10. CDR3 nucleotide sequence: TGTGCCAGCAGGCGGCGACAGGGGCCGAGCTCCTATAATTCACCCCTCCACTTT. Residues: CASRRRQGPSSYNSPLHF.

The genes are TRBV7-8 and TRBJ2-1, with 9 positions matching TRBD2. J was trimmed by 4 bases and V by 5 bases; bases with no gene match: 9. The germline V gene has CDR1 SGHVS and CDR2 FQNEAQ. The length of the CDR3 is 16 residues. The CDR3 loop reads CASSINSGGLYNEQFF. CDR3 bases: TGTGCCAGCAGCATAAATAGCGGGGGCCTTTACAATGAGCAGTTCTTC.

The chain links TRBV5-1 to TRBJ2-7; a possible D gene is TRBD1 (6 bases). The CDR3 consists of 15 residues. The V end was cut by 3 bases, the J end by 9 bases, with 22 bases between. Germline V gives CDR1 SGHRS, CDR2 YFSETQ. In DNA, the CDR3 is TGCGCCAGCAGCTGGACCGCGGGCAGGGGAAGTGGGCAGTACTTC. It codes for CASSWTAGRGSGQYF.

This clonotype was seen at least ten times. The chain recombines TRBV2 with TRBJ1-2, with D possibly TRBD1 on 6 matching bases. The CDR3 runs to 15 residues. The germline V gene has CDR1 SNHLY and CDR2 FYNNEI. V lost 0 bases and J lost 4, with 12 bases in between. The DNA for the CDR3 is TGTGCCAGCAGTGAAGCCAGGGGCTCCAGCTATGGCTACACCTTC. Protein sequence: CASSEARGSSYGYTF. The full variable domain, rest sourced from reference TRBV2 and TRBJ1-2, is EPEVTQTPSHQVTQMGQEVILRCVPISNHLYFYWYRQILGQKVEFLVSFYNNEISEKSEIFDDQFSVERPDGSNFTLKIRSTKLEDSAMYFCASSEARGSSYGYTFGSGTRLTVV.